The 25 T cell receptor beta chains in this list originate from one sample, sequenced in a study of T cell responses to AZD1222 COVID-19 vaccine (dated by TCRdb to about 2021). Per the publication, the time point label means: baseline before first vaccination. The treatment or condition label, read with the paper, signifies: meningococcal conjugate vaccine given as trial control. Library method: the immunoSEQ multiplex PCR assay. TCRdb carries this immuneACCESS record with in-frame sequences only. Its versions omit some clonotypes, under half of them owing to an unresolved V gene in the studies checked, with the rest unexplained. The sample contains approximately 49,000 clones, around 85% of them found a single time. The ten biggest clones cover more than 20% of the sample. Sample: peripheral blood, taken on day 0 of MenACWY control vaccination. These receptors were collected from an adult in good health.

The V call is TRBV9, the J call TRBJ2-3, with D tentatively TRBD2 (5 bases). This CDR3 has 16 amino acids. Trimming removed 0 bases at V and 0 bases at J, with 11 bases between. CDR1 is SGDLS, CDR2 YYNGEE, per germline. CDR3 DNA sequence: TGTGCCAGCAGCGTAGGCCTAGCCCAGAGCACAGATACGCAGTATTTT. It yields the protein CASSVGLAQSTDTQYF.

The chain combines TRBV28 with TRBJ2-7, with D unclear. This CDR3 is built from 12 residues. Germline V lookup: CDR1 MDHEN, CDR2 SYDVKM. Between the trimmed V and J ends, which lost 7 bases and 2 bases, there was a span of 9 bases. The CDR3 is CASNKLTYEQYF. The CDR3 coding sequence is TGTGCCAGCAATAAGTTAACCTACGAGCAGTACTTC.

The V and J genes are TRBV7-8 and TRBJ1-1; possible D gene TRBD1, 6 bases. Per germline, CDR1 SGHVS and CDR2 FQNEAQ. V was pared by 3 bases and J by 4 bases, with 9 bases between. This CDR3 has 13 residues. CDR3: CASSFSGVTEAFF. CDR3 DNA sequence: TGTGCCAGCAGCTTTTCAGGGGTCACTGAAGCTTTCTTT.

The chain is built from TRBV5-4 and TRBJ2-7; D possibly corresponds to TRBD1 (6 bases). From germline, CDR1 is SGHNT and CDR2 YYREEE (reference sequence). With 3 bases removed from V and 6 bases from J, the gap between germline ends came to 19 bases. The CDR3 contains 15 residues. The CDR3, as DNA: TGTGCCAGCAGCTCGCGTGACAGGTTCCAGGGCGAGCAGTACTTC. It translates to CASSSRDRFQGEQYF.

The chain carries TRBV4-2 and TRBJ1-6; 7 bases fit TRBD1. The J segment lost 10 bases and the V segment lost 2 bases, leaving 14 bases of the junction unmatched. Germline V CDR1 and CDR2: LGHNA, YNFKEQ. The CDR3 contains 17 residues. CDR3 bases: TGTGCCAGCAGCCAAACCAAAAACAGGGGCGGCCACTCACCCCTCCACTTT. As protein: CASSQTKNRGGHSPLHF.

The gene calls are TRBV12-3 or TRBV12-4 and TRBJ1-1; no clear D. This CDR3 contains 13 residues. Trimming left V 2 bases short and J 5 bases short, with 9 bases between. The DNA for the CDR3 is TGTGCCAGCAGTTTAAATGGAGCGACTGAAGCTTTCTTT. Protein: CASSLNGATEAFF.

V gene TRBV30 combines with J gene TRBJ2-1; TRBD2 matches 8 bases. Germline CDR1 reads GTSNPN; CDR2 reads SVGIG (reference sequence). The J segment lost 4 bases and the V segment lost 0 bases, leaving 8 bases of the junction unmatched. The CDR3 loop spans 16 amino acids. The CDR3 DNA reads as TGTGCCTGGAGTGTAGGGTTTAGCGGGGCTTACAATGAGCAGTTCTTC. As protein: CAWSVGFSGAYNEQFF.

The chain employs TRBV5-1 and TRBJ1-1; unclear D gene. In germline, CDR1 is SGHRS, CDR2 YFSETQ. The CDR3 has 13 amino acids. The V end lost 0 bases, the J end lost 3 bases, and 6 bases lay between the germline ends. The chain's CDR3 is CASSLGEDTEAFF. The CDR3 DNA reads as TGCGCCAGCAGCTTGGGGGAAGACACTGAAGCTTTCTTT.

CDR3: CASSYGGTQYF. CDR3 bases: TGTGCCAGCAGTTACGGCGGTACGCAGTATTTT. The chain is built from TRBV6-5 and TRBJ2-3; D not certain. Trimming pared 2 bases from V and 8 bases from J, leaving 5 bases between. This CDR3 contains 11 residues. CDR1 and CDR2 from the germline V gene are MNHEY and SVGAGI.

The chain is built from TRBV20-1 and TRBJ1-5; maybe TRBD1 (5 bases). V shed 3 bases and J shed 6 bases, with 12 bases lying between them. The germline V gene encodes CDR1 DFQATT and CDR2 SNEGSKA (reference sequence). The CDR3 spans 13 residues. The CDR3 sequence is CSASFRGGQPQHF. The DNA of the CDR3 is TGCAGTGCTAGTTTTCGGGGCGGTCAGCCCCAGCATTTT.

This rearrangement joins TRBV24-1 to TRBJ2-2; perhaps TRBD2 as D (5 bases). The V gene lost 3 bases and the J gene lost 4 bases, with 20 bases spanning the gap. Germline V lookup: CDR1 KGHDR, CDR2 SFDVKD. The CDR3 covers 18 residues. Here the CDR3 reads CATSDPPGGYDRTGELFF. CDR3 DNA: TGTGCCACCAGTGATCCTCCGGGCGGGTACGATCGCACCGGGGAGCTGTTTTTT.

This chain joins TRBV11-2 and TRBJ1-1, with 7 bases aligning to TRBD1. Unmatched junction bases numbered 5, after V lost 4 bases and J lost 0 bases. The CDR3 covers 15 residues. Germline V CDR1 and CDR2: SGHAT, FQNNGV. The CDR3 protein is CASSSGQIVNTEAFF. The CDR3 nucleotides are TGTGCCAGCAGCTCGGGACAGATAGTGAACACTGAAGCTTTCTTT.

This clone has just a few counts. This rearrangement joins TRBV19 to TRBJ1-1; 7 bases fit TRBD1. The CDR3 consists of 15 residues. Per the germline V gene, CDR1 is LNHDA and CDR2 is SQIVND (reference sequence). V shed 3 bases and J 1 base; nucleotides not matched to a gene: 5. Here the CDR3 reads CASSIEGQPNTEAFF. In DNA, the CDR3 is TGTGCCAGTAGTATTGAGGGACAGCCGAACACTGAAGCTTTCTTT.

The chain has TRBV10-1 and TRBJ2-1; D not certain. The germline V gene encodes CDR1 WNHNN and CDR2 SYGVQD (reference sequence). Trimming took 5 bases from V and 5 from J, leaving 13 bases between them. This CDR3 spans 14 amino acids. CDR3 amino acids: CASSLRPWDNEQFF. CDR3 DNA sequence: TGCGCCAGCAGTCTCCGGCCGTGGGACAATGAGCAGTTCTTC.

The J gene is TRBJ1-5, the V gene TRBV28, with D perhaps TRBD1 (6 bases). Looked up from germline, CDR1 is MDHEN and CDR2 is SYDVKM. Trimming took 4 bases from V and 6 from J, leaving 13 bases between them. The CDR3 is 14 amino acids. Here the CDR3 DNA reads TGTGCCAGCAGTTCCGCAAGAGGGGGTCAGCCCCAGCATTTT. Its translation is CASSSARGGQPQHF.

The chain recombines TRBV14 with TRBJ1-2; no definite D call. The CDR3 spans 15 residues. With 3 bases removed from V and 4 bases from J, the gap between germline ends came to 15 bases. Looked up from germline, CDR1 is SGHDN and CDR2 is FVKESK. DNA for the CDR3: TGTGCCAGCAGCCAGTCCGGTGTAGGCCTCTATGGCTACACCTTC. This codes for CASSQSGVGLYGYTF.

This sequence joins TRBV28 and TRBJ1-5; tentative D call: TRBD1 (6 bases). V was pared by 3 bases and J by 7 bases, with 19 bases between. Germline V gene lookup returns CDR1 MDHEN and CDR2 SYDVKM. CDR3 length equals 16 residues. The CDR3 region is CASSFPGPRGNQPQHF. The CDR3 nucleotides are TGTGCCAGCAGTTTCCCGGGGCCCAGGGGTAACCAGCCCCAGCATTTT.

The chain couples TRBV7-9 to TRBJ2-4; maybe TRBD2 (6 bases). Germline CDR1 reads SEHNR; CDR2 reads FQNEAQ (reference sequence). Trimming pared 3 bases from V and 8 bases from J, leaving 11 bases between. This CDR3 is 13 amino acids long. CDR3 coding DNA: TGTGCCAGCAGCTTGGCGGGGAACGACATTCAGTACTTC. It codes for CASSLAGNDIQYF.

V is TRBV6-5 and J is TRBJ2-5; D may be TRBD1 (5 bases). V was shortened by 5 bases and J by 5 bases, with 6 bases between the two germline ends. The CDR3 has 11 amino acids. Germline V CDR1 and CDR2: MNHEY, SVGAGI. CDR3 in amino acids: CASSKGETQYF. In DNA form, the CDR3 reads TGTGCCAGCAGTAAGGGGGAGACCCAGTACTTC.

The chain joins TRBV7-8 to TRBJ2-2, with D hard to call. The V end lost 3 bases, the J end lost 3 bases, and 8 bases lay between the germline ends. Germline values: CDR1 SGHVS, CDR2 FQNEAQ. The CDR3 length is 14 residues. The CDR3 nucleotides read TGTGCCAGCAGCTTTGGGTTGGACACCGGGGAGCTGTTTTTT. Amino acid sequence: CASSFGLDTGELFF. Full variable domain (outside the CDR3, taken from reference TRBV7-8 and TRBJ2-2): GAGVSQSPRYKVAKRGQDVALRCDPISGHVSLFWYQQALGQGPEFLTYFQNEAQLDKSGLPSDRFFAERPEGSVSTLKIQRTQQEDSAVYLCASSFGLDTGELFFGEGSRLTVL.

To note about this clone: The same CDR3 can be traced to other DNA sequences in this sample. The V gene is TRBV14, the J gene TRBJ1-6, with a weak D call TRBD1 (5 bases). V dropped 4 bases and J dropped 0 bases, with 13 bases sitting between them. Germline V lookup: CDR1 SGHDN, CDR2 FVKESK. This CDR3 contains 17 residues. The CDR3 here is CASSLGGIGSYNSPLHF. Written as DNA, the CDR3 is TGTGCCAGCAGCCTTGGGGGAATTGGCTCCTATAATTCACCCCTCCACTTT.

The chain employs TRBV12-3 or TRBV12-4 and TRBJ1-2; D might be TRBD1 (5 bases). The V end was cut by 5 bases, the J end by 7 bases, with 14 bases between. The CDR3 has 13 residues. The CDR3 coding sequence is TGTGCCAGCAGTCCTCAGGGAAATCTTGGCTACACCTTC. Translation: CASSPQGNLGYTF.

The CDR3 DNA follows: TGTGCCAGCAGCTTAGCTAGGGTCGGCAATGAGCAGTTCTTC. It is translated as CASSLARVGNEQFF. The chain is built from TRBV25-1 and TRBJ2-1, with D unresolved. Germline-derived CDR1 and CDR2 are MGHDK and SYGVNS. The CDR3 loop spans 14 amino acids. V was shortened by 6 bases and J by 6 bases, with 15 bases between the two germline ends.

The chain combines TRBV6-5 with TRBJ1-2, with D hard to call. CDR3 length equals 14 residues. Germline CDR1 and CDR2: MNHEY and SVGAGI. V gave up 0 bases and J gave up 8 bases, with 13 bases separating them. This CDR3 is CASSYSSARLGYTF. In DNA, the CDR3 is TGTGCCAGCAGTTACTCTTCAGCCAGGTTGGGCTACACCTTC.

The chain joins TRBV18 to TRBJ1-1, with D tentatively TRBD1 (5 bases). The V and J ends lost 3 bases and 2 bases respectively, with 10 bases between them. This CDR3 comprises 14 residues. Germline V lookup: CDR1 KGHSH, CDR2 LQKENI. CDR3 coding DNA: TGTGCCAGCTCACCGGGCAGGGACAACACTGAAGCTTTCTTT. Translating it yields CASSPGRDNTEAFF. The whole variable domain, filled in from reference TRBV18 and TRBJ1-1, reads NAGVMQNPRHLVRRRGQEARLRCSPMKGHSHVYWYRQLPEEGLKFMVYLQKENIIDESGMPKERFSAEFPKEGPSILRIQQVVRGDSAAYFCASSPGRDNTEAFFGQGTRLTVV.